The clone carrying this TCR beta chain turned up a few times. The antigen is undetermined. This sample stems from a study of T-cell memory formation after mild COVID-19. The study's findings and limits: Day 15 to 85 contracting clones showed balanced CD4/CD8; later expanders leaned CD4+. Several responding clones turned up in pre-infection memory, indicating that cross-reactive memory may have taken part.

After 5'RACE with constant-segment primers, TCR alpha and TCR beta cDNA libraries carrying sample barcodes and UMIs were obtained. TCRdb reprocessed the 5' RACE reads with MiXCR, giving one entry per CDR3 protein. The profile shows fewer than 95,000 distinct CDR3 sequences, roughly 16% of them singletons. CDR3 size: 16 residues. Trimming took 1 base from V and 4 from J; bases not matched to a gene: 4. In germline, CDR1 is SGHTA, CDR2 FQGNSA. Material for sequencing was PBMCs or a T cell subset sorted from them (not recorded which). The rearrangement uses TRBV7-2 and TRBJ2-5; 12 bases map to TRBD2. The TCR was taken from a man between 18 and 35 years old who had mild COVID-19 (a few samples of this study predate the infection). Cell type and time point are not known. CDR3 DNA sequence: TGTGCCAGCAGCTTAGTCCCTAGCGGGGGGGTAGAGACCCAGTACTTC. Amino acids: CASSLVPSGGVETQYF.